The 5 T cell receptor beta chains below all came from one sample that was sequenced in a study of T cells after yellow fever vaccination. From the 5' RACE reads, TCRdb called clonotypes with MiXCR, one entry per CDR3 protein. This sample has approximately 600,000 distinct CDR3 sequences, with over 9% found just once. Source: PBMCs, taken on the day of the yellow fever booster vaccination. The source is a man aged 30 to 39 who received the YFV17D yellow fever vaccine.

V is TRBV10-3 and J is TRBJ2-7; 7 nucleotides match TRBD1. The V gene end was trimmed by 9 bases and the J gene end by 0 bases; junction bases not matched to a gene: 5. Germline V lookup: CDR1 ENHRY, CDR2 SYGVKD. The CDR3 covers 13 residues. Here the CDR3 reads CAIGTESSYEQYF. The CDR3 region has the DNA TGTGCCATTGGGACAGAAAGCTCCTACGAGCAGTACTTC.

V is TRBV20-1 and J is TRBJ2-5; perhaps TRBD1 as D (7 bases). Trimming left V 4 bases short and J 5 bases short, with 20 bases between. CDR3 length: 15 amino acids. Germline values: CDR1 DFQATT, CDR2 SNEGSKA (reference sequence). DNA for the CDR3: TGCAGTGCTACCCTCCGACAGGGAGGAAGGGAGACCCAGTACTTC. It encodes CSATLRQGGRETQYF.

The rearrangement uses TRBV6-5 and TRBJ2-7; 8 bases are shared with TRBD1. CDR1 and CDR2 (germline): MNHEY, SVGAGI. The CDR3 is 15 residues long. J lost 5 bases, V lost 4 bases, and 10 bases had no gene match. The CDR3 region has the DNA TGTGCCAGCAGTTTCCAAAGTCAGGGGGCACACGAGCAGTACTTC. This codes for CASSFQSQGAHEQYF.

The chain recombines TRBV20-1 with TRBJ1-5; no definite D call. The CDR3 totals 15 residues. Germline CDR1 is DFQATT and CDR2 is SNEGSKA (reference sequence). With 2 bases removed from V and 2 bases from J, the gap between germline ends came to 13 bases. The CDR3 region is CSARSGGGRNQPQHF. CDR3 coding DNA: TGCAGTGCTAGATCTGGAGGAGGGCGCAATCAGCCCCAGCATTTT.

The gene calls are TRBV27 and TRBJ2-4; D gene unclear. The CDR3 loop spans 15 amino acids. Trimming left V 6 bases short and J 5 bases short, with 17 bases between. In germline, CDR1 is MNHEY, CDR2 SMNVEV (reference sequence). CDR3 amino acids: CASSTSAAPQNIQYF. CDR3 coding DNA: TGTGCCAGCAGCACCTCCGCGGCGCCCCAAAACATTCAGTACTTC.